These 27 T cell receptor beta chains share one sample of origin, sequenced in a study of blood T cell repertoires in COVID-19. Libraries were prepared by immunoSEQ multiplex PCR; TCRdb keeps only in-frame clonotypes and omits some of them. In the table there are 300,000 to 400,000 clones, less than 90% of which are singletons. Sequencing was done on a sample of PBMCs or T cells enriched from blood (not recorded which). Receptor source: a woman aged 25 to 39 who had recovered from COVID-19.

The rearrangement joins TRBV28 to TRBJ2-5, with D possibly TRBD1 on 8 matching bases. The CDR3 has 17 residues. In germline, CDR1 is MDHEN, CDR2 SYDVKM. V was clipped by 6 bases and J by 1 base, with 21 bases between them. Written as DNA, the CDR3 is TGTGCCAGCAGGTTTGGAGCGGGACAGGCGCTCCAAGAGACCCAGTACTTC. This codes for CASRFGAGQALQETQYF.

The V and J genes are TRBV5-5 and TRBJ1-1; tentatively, D is TRBD1 (5 bases). V lost 1 base and J lost 0, with 10 bases in between. This CDR3 has 15 amino acids. Germline V gene sequence: CDR1 SGHKS, CDR2 YYEKEE (reference sequence). CDR3 sequence (DNA): TGTGCCAGCAGCTTGTATGACAGATTGAACACTGAAGCTTTCTTT. This translates into CASSLYDRLNTEAFF.

The V and J genes are TRBV12-3 or TRBV12-4 and TRBJ1-4; tentatively, D is TRBD1 (6 bases). Trimming pared 6 bases from V and 8 bases from J, leaving 10 bases between. The CDR3 is made up of 12 amino acids. The CDR3 loop is CASSATGEKLFF. CDR3 coding DNA: TGTGCCAGCAGCGCTACAGGGGAAAAACTGTTTTTT.

Turning to this clone: Other DNA sequences in this sample translate to the same CDR3. The rearrangement joins TRBV6-5 to TRBJ2-7, with D possibly matching TRBD2 (5 bases). Germline CDR1 MNHEY, CDR2 SVGAGI. Between the trimmed V and J ends, which lost 6 bases and 3 bases, there was a span of 9 bases. The CDR3 loop spans 12 amino acids. The DNA for the CDR3 is TGTGCCAGCAGCCCCGGAGGCTACGAGCAGTACTTC. It specifies CASSPGGYEQYF.

The rearrangement uses TRBV4-1 and TRBJ1-5; no definite D call. The length of the CDR3 is 13 residues. Germline V lookup: CDR1 MGHRA, CDR2 YSYEKL. V shed 0 bases and J shed 7 bases, with 7 bases lying between them. CDR3: CASSQEFEQPQHF. The CDR3 DNA reads as TGCGCCAGCAGCCAAGAGTTCGAGCAGCCCCAGCATTTT.

The chain has TRBV11-2 and TRBJ2-2; 12 positions agree with TRBD2. CDR3 length: 17 residues. Germline values: CDR1 SGHAT, CDR2 FQNNGV. J lost 0 bases, V lost 6 bases, and 5 bases had no gene match. CDR3 nucleotides: TGTGCCAGCAGACCACTAGCGGGGGGCTCGAACACCGGGGAGCTGTTTTTT. Translating it yields CASRPLAGGSNTGELFF.

This clone came up once. The genes are TRBV15 and TRBJ2-3; 9 positions match TRBD1. The V and J ends lost 1 base and 7 bases, in that order; junction bases with no gene match: 12. Germline CDR1 reads LNHNV; CDR2 reads YYDKDF (reference sequence). The CDR3 loop spans 17 amino acids. The CDR3 protein is CATSRVPRDRVRNTQYF. CDR3 nucleotide sequence: TGTGCCACCAGCAGAGTTCCCCGGGACAGGGTACGGAATACGCAGTATTTT.

Only one count was recorded for this clone. The chain links TRBV15 to TRBJ1-5; D is perhaps TRBD1 (6 bases). With 0 bases removed from V and 7 bases from J, the gap between germline ends came to 13 bases. CDR1 and CDR2 from the germline V gene are LNHNV and YYDKDF (reference sequence). The CDR3 is 15 residues long. The chain's CDR3 is CATSRDRGGGQPQHF. The CDR3 bases are TGTGCCACCAGCAGAGATCGGGGGGGCGGACAGCCCCAGCATTTT.

The chain is built from TRBV27 and TRBJ2-5; tentatively, D is TRBD2 (5 bases). Germline V gene sequence: CDR1 MNHEY, CDR2 SMNVEV (reference sequence). V dropped 5 bases and J dropped 0 bases, with 19 bases sitting between them. The CDR3 extends over 17 amino acids. The CDR3 DNA reads TGTGCCAGCAGTCTGCGATGGACTTATACTAACCAAGAGACCCAGTACTTC. Encoded protein: CASSLRWTYTNQETQYF.

For the CDR3, the DNA is TGTGCCATCGGAGTGGGGGGTGGCACTGAAGCTTTCTTT. This codes for CAIGVGGGTEAFF. The chain combines TRBV10-3 with TRBJ1-1; D may be TRBD1 (5 bases). Germline CDR1 reads ENHRY; CDR2 reads SYGVKD. The ends were cut back, 8 bases at V and 4 bases at J, with 14 bases in the middle. The CDR3 is made up of 13 amino acids.

The chain recombines TRBV5-1 with TRBJ2-2, with D possibly matching TRBD1 (6 bases). CDR1 is SGHRS and CDR2 is YFSETQ in the germline V gene. The CDR3 contains 13 residues. Trimming stripped 3 bases from V and 8 bases from J, with 11 bases between. The DNA for the CDR3 is TGCGCCAGCAGCTCGTCAGGGGCAGGGGAGCTGTTTTTT. Translated: CASSSSGAGELFF.

The CDR3: CASSLETGRGLYSPLHF. CDR3 bases: TGTGCCAGCAGCTTGGAAACGGGCAGGGGATTGTACTCACCCCTCCACTTT. V is TRBV5-5 and J is TRBJ1-6, with D maybe TRBD1 (6 bases). Germline loops: CDR1 SGHKS, CDR2 YYEKEE (reference sequence). V was shortened by 0 bases and J by 10 bases, with 20 bases between the two germline ends. The length of the CDR3 is 17 residues. Full variable domain (remainder filled in from reference TRBV5-5 and TRBJ1-6): DAGVTQSPTHLIKTRGQQVTLRCSPISGHKSVSWYQQVLGQGPQFIFQYYEKEERGRGNFPDRFSARQFPNYSSELNVNALLLGDSALYLCASSLETGRGLYSPLHFGNGTRLTVT.

The chain couples TRBV7-9 to TRBJ2-7, with 12 bases matching TRBD1. V shed 3 bases, J shed 4 bases, and the junction held 4 bases outside the gene matches. This CDR3 contains 15 residues. The V gene's germline CDR1 is SEHNR and CDR2 FQNEAQ (reference sequence). The CDR3 bases are TGTGCCAGCAGCTTGGGACAGGGGGCAATTTACGAGCAGTACTTC. This sequence encodes CASSLGQGAIYEQYF. Looking up the rest from reference TRBV7-9 and TRBJ2-7 gives the full variable domain: DTGVSQNPRHKITKRGQNVTFRCDPISEHNRLYWYRQTLGQGPEFLTYFQNEAQLEKSRLLSDRFSAERPKGSFSTLEIQRTEQGDSAMYLCASSLGQGAIYEQYFGPGTRLTVT.

This chain connects TRBV6-2 or TRBV6-3 to TRBJ2-3; 7 bases are shared with TRBD2. With 5 bases clipped from V and 2 bases from J, the junction kept 16 bases outside the gene matches. The CDR3 has 18 amino acids. Germline V lookup: CDR1 MNHEY, CDR2 SVGEGT. DNA for the CDR3: TGTGCCAGCAGTCCCCCTGGACTATCAGCGGGACTCACAGATACGCAGTATTTT. Its protein is CASSPPGLSAGLTDTQYF.

V is TRBV12-3 or TRBV12-4 and J is TRBJ2-5; D gene unclear. V lost 7 bases and J lost 1, with 10 bases in between. This CDR3 is 13 amino acids long. The DNA of the CDR3 is TGTGCCAGCACCGTTGTCGGCCAAGAGACCCAGTACTTC. Its protein product is CASTVVGQETQYF.

The CDR3 DNA reads TGTGCCAGCAGCGGTGACAGGAGTCGCTACACCTTC. It codes for CASSGDRSRYTF. V gene TRBV28 combines with J gene TRBJ1-2; a weak D match, TRBD1 (6 bases). Trimming took off 6 bases at V and 9 bases at J, with 14 bases between the two ends. CDR3 size: 12 residues. Per germline, CDR1 MDHEN and CDR2 SYDVKM.

The chain employs TRBV4-1 and TRBJ2-7; TRBD1 is a possible D gene (5 bases). V shed 4 bases and J shed 3 bases, with 7 bases lying between them. CDR3 length: 12 residues. Germline CDR1 and CDR2: MGHRA and YSYEKL. CDR3 loop: CASSPQGYEQYF. In DNA, the CDR3 is TGCGCCAGCAGCCCGCAGGGCTACGAGCAGTACTTC.

J is TRBJ1-2 and V is TRBV10-3, with D possibly TRBD1 on 6 matching bases. Trimming removed 4 bases at V and 5 bases at J, with 20 bases between. Germline V gives CDR1 ENHRY, CDR2 SYGVKD. CDR3 size: 16 residues. The CDR3 region is CAISGPDRTGDYGYTF. The CDR3 DNA sequence: TGTGCCATCAGTGGGCCGGACAGAACAGGTGATTATGGCTACACCTTC.

The chain employs TRBV7-2 and TRBJ1-5, with D perhaps matching TRBD1 (5 bases). Germline CDR1 SGHTA, CDR2 FQGNSA. The CDR3 consists of 15 residues. V was trimmed by 0 bases and J by 7 bases, leaving 13 bases between them. The CDR3 DNA follows: TGTGCCAGCAGCTTAGCGAATGGGGCGTACCAGCCCCAGCATTTT. This sequence encodes CASSLANGAYQPQHF.

This chain connects TRBV10-3 to TRBJ1-1; no definite D call. The CDR3 has 16 amino acids. V was clipped by 2 bases and J by 1 base, with 14 bases between them. Germline lookup yields CDR1 ENHRY and CDR2 SYGVKD. The CDR3 DNA reads as TGTGCCATCAGTGAGCCTTCACGGAGGCCGAACACTGAAGCTTTCTTT. The encoded protein is CAISEPSRRPNTEAFF.

In this sample, this clone turned up a few times. The chain couples TRBV12-5 to TRBJ1-1; weak D call: TRBD1 (6 bases). The germline V gene encodes CDR1 LGHNT and CDR2 FRNRAP. The ends were cut back, 1 base at V and 4 bases at J, with 16 bases in the middle. There are 16 residues in the CDR3. The CDR3 bases are TGTGCTAGTGGTTTGGACCGAGCAACAGGGATCACTGAAGCTTTCTTT. This gives the protein CASGLDRATGITEAFF. The complete variable domain, with remaining parts taken from reference TRBV12-5 and TRBJ1-1, reads DARVTQTPRHKVTEMGQEVTMRCQPILGHNTVFWYRQTMMQGLELLAYFRNRAPLDDSGMPKDRFSAEMPDATLATLKIQPSEPRDSAVYFCASGLDRATGITEAFFGQGTRLTVV.

This chain connects TRBV5-4 to TRBJ1-1, with TRBD1 as a possible D gene (6 bases). Germline V gene sequence: CDR1 SGHNT, CDR2 YYREEE (reference sequence). This CDR3 is 16 amino acids long. Deletions cut 2 bases from V and 0 bases from J, with 14 bases between. CDR3 DNA sequence: TGTGCCAGCAGCTTAGGACAGCTCCAAATGAACACTGAAGCTTTCTTT. This gives the protein CASSLGQLQMNTEAFF.

The chain uses TRBV18 and TRBJ1-1; D possibly corresponds to TRBD1 (5 bases). V lost 4 bases, J lost 2 bases, and 17 bases lay in between. Germline lookup yields CDR1 KGHSH and CDR2 LQKENI. The CDR3 runs 16 residues. This CDR3 reads CASSRLGGQSNTEAFF. In nucleotides, the CDR3 is TGTGCCAGCTCACGTCTCGGGGGTCAGAGCAACACTGAAGCTTTCTTT.

This chain connects TRBV12-3 or TRBV12-4 to TRBJ2-3, with D maybe TRBD2 (5 bases). Deletions cut 3 bases from V and 7 bases from J, with 8 bases between. CDR3 length: 12 residues. The CDR3 nucleotides are TGTGCCAGCAGTTTGGAGGCCCATACGCAGTATTTT. Its protein product is CASSLEAHTQYF.

This chain joins TRBV5-1 and TRBJ2-2; the D gene is possibly TRBD2 (5 bases). V dropped 1 base and J dropped 2 bases, with 12 bases sitting between them. Germline V gene data show CDR1 as SGHRS and CDR2 as YFSETQ. The CDR3 has 16 amino acids. The CDR3: CASSLKRKSNTGELFF. The DNA of the CDR3 is TGCGCCAGCAGCTTGAAGCGGAAAAGTAACACCGGGGAGCTGTTTTTT.

This clone was seen a handful of times. This chain connects TRBV3-1 (or the pseudogene TRBV3-2) to TRBJ1-2, with 7 bases identical to TRBD1. J lost 7 bases, V lost 4 bases, and 9 bases had no gene match. CDR3 length: 14 residues. The germline V gene encodes CDR1 LGHDT and CDR2 YNNKEL (reference sequence). The CDR3 sequence is CASSPNRGWFGYTF. CDR3 nucleotides: TGTGCCAGCAGCCCTAACAGGGGCTGGTTTGGCTACACCTTC.

The chain is built from TRBV6-5 and TRBJ1-3; TRBD1 aligns across 7 bases. CDR3 length equals 15 residues. Germline V gene lookup returns CDR1 MNHEY and CDR2 SVGAGI. Germline trimming cut 10 bases from V and 5 bases from J; bases unmatched to any gene: 14. The CDR3 reads CATIDGGGSRNTIYF. CDR3 coding DNA: TGTGCCACCATCGATGGAGGGGGCTCCAGAAACACCATATATTTT.